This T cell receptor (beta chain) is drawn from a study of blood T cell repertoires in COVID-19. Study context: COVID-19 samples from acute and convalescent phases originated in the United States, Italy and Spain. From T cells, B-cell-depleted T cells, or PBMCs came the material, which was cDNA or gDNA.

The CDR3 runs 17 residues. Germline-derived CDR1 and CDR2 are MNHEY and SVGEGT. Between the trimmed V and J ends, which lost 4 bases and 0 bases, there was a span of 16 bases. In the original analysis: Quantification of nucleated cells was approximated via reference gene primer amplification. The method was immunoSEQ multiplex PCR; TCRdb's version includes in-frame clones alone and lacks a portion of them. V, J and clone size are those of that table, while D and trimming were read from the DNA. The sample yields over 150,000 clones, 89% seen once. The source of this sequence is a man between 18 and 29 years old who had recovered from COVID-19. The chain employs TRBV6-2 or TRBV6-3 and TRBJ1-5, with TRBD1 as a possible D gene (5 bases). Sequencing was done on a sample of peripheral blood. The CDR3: CASSSHPTDDSNQPQHF. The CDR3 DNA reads TGTGCCAGCAGTTCCCATCCGACAGATGATAGCAATCAGCCCCAGCATTTT.